Listed below are T cell receptor beta chains from one sample, sequenced in a study of monozygotic twins with inflammatory bowel disease. TCRdb re-analyzed the 5' RACE reads; it lists each CDR3 protein once, without DNA. The sample is made up of around 410,000 distinct CDR3 sequences, and the top ten hold 2% to 3% of it. Sequencing used blood. These receptors all come from a human donor with ulcerative colitis or Crohn's disease, or a healthy co-twin of an affected twin (not recorded which). CDR3s include the opening cysteine and the closing phenylalanine or tryptophan.

J	V	CDR3
TRBJ2-7	TRBV28	CASSSRLEQYF
TRBJ2-1	TRBV29-1	CSVERRQRGGEQFF
TRBJ2-7	TRBV5-5	CASSKVQGNEQYF
TRBJ1-2	TRBV19	CASSVGGFYGYTF
TRBJ2-2	TRBV7-2	CASSLVFGELFF
TRBJ2-7	TRBV5-6	CASSLTRTGLGAYEQYF
TRBJ2-7	TRBV28	CASSSYKNNEQYF
TRBJ2-5	TRBV7-2	CARRGLNEETQYF
TRBJ2-1	TRBV20-1	CSARDGQLNEQFF
TRBJ1-1	TRBV30	CAWSELSGMVNTEAFF
TRBJ2-7	TRBV4-2	CASSKDKSYEQYF
TRBJ2-3	TRBV12-3/TRBV12-4	CASRSGLAGVDTQYF
TRBJ1-1	TRBV7-9	CASSWGGVTNTEAFF
TRBJ2-5	TRBV7-9	CASSFGPTGFGETQYF
TRBJ2-1	TRBV10-3	CAISVTGSSYNEQFF
TRBJ2-3	TRBV6-1	CASKRIGTSTDTQYF
TRBJ2-7	TRBV6-2/TRBV6-3	CASSYAVGNPPYEQYF
TRBJ2-3	TRBV29-1	CSVEVFARADTQYF
TRBJ2-7	TRBV6-2/TRBV6-3	CASTVRTSGTSYEQYF
TRBJ1-5	TRBV5-1	CASSPGTGAYSNQPQHF
TRBJ1-3	TRBV9	CASSSRPISGNTIYF
TRBJ1-2	TRBV11-2	CASSSPGRGGYTF
TRBJ2-1	TRBV3-1	CASSLRAGGGNNEQFF